The 8 T cell receptor beta chains presented below share a single source sample, sequenced in a study of control samples from healthy donors and cancer patients (dated by TCRdb to 2020 to 2021). The method behind the library was the immunoSEQ multiplex PCR assay. TCRdb carries this immuneACCESS record with in-frame sequences only. Its versions omit some clonotypes, under half of them owing to an unresolved V gene in the studies checked, with the rest unexplained. Present in this sample are some 150,000 clones, 94% of which were seen just once. The ten top clones hold approximately 14% of the sample. Material for sequencing was blood. The receptor set was obtained from a man aged 40-55 years in good health.

V gene TRBV4-2 combines with J gene TRBJ2-5; 12 bases are shared with TRBD2. Looked up from germline, CDR1 is LGHNA and CDR2 is YNFKEQ. The CDR3 sequence is 18 residues long. J gave up 5 bases and V 0 bases, and 10 bases lay outside the gene matches. This chain's CDR3 is CASSQEVASGGVWETQYF. The CDR3 nucleotides are TGTGCCAGCAGCCAAGAAGTAGCTAGCGGGGGGGTGTGGGAGACCCAGTACTTC.

This chain joins TRBV6-1 and TRBJ2-5, with TRBD2 identical over 8 bases. Unmatched junction bases numbered 7, after V lost 3 bases and J lost 1 base. The CDR3 runs 16 residues. Germline values: CDR1 MNHNS, CDR2 SASEGT. This CDR3 is CASSEEAGALQETQYF. The DNA for the CDR3 is TGTGCCAGCAGTGAGGAAGCGGGGGCCCTCCAAGAGACCCAGTACTTC.

This rearrangement joins TRBV5-1 to TRBJ1-6, with 10 positions matching TRBD1. Germline CDR1 SGHRS, CDR2 YFSETQ. There are 15 residues in the CDR3. V trimming: 1 base; J trimming: 7 bases; junction bases outside the gene matches: 2. The CDR3 bases are TGCGCCAGCAGCTTGCCGGGACAGGGGAATTCACCCCTCCACTTT. The encoded protein is CASSLPGQGNSPLHF.

This chain uses TRBV18 with TRBJ1-4; tentatively, D is TRBD1 (5 bases). The CDR3 extends over 17 amino acids. Trimming removed 1 base at V and 5 bases at J, with 17 bases between. CDR1 KGHSH and CDR2 LQKENI come from the germline V gene. The CDR3 sequence is CASSPQGAAAINEKLFF. CDR3 nucleotide sequence: TGTGCCAGCTCACCACAAGGGGCGGCGGCTATCAATGAAAAACTGTTTTTT. Based on the CDR3 plus reference TRBV18 and TRBJ1-4, the full variable domain is NAGVMQNPRHLVRRRGQEARLRCSPMKGHSHVYWYRQLPEEGLKFMVYLQKENIIDESGMPKERFSAEFPKEGPSILRIQQVVRGDSAAYFCASSPQGAAAINEKLFFGSGTQLSVL.

This clone was detected a few times. The chain recombines TRBV11-2 with TRBJ1-5, with D uncertain. The length of the CDR3 is 14 residues. The V gene lost 2 bases and the J gene lost 7 bases, with 12 bases spanning the gap. Per the germline V gene, CDR1 is SGHAT and CDR2 is FQNNGV. CDR3 bases: TGTGCCAGCAGCTTAACTCAGAGGGAACAGCCCCAGCATTTT. This gives the protein CASSLTQREQPQHF.

This clone showed up just a few times. This rearrangement joins TRBV3-1 (or the pseudogene TRBV3-2) to TRBJ1-2, with TRBD1 matching over 7 bases. The CDR3 has 16 amino acids. From germline, CDR1 is LGHDT and CDR2 YNNKEL (reference sequence). With 3 bases clipped from V and 1 base from J, the junction kept 8 bases outside the gene matches. CDR3 bases: TGTGCCAGCAGCCATTCCGGGGACAGCAGTAACTATGGCTACACCTTC. This gives the protein CASSHSGDSSNYGYTF.

The V and J genes are TRBV4-1 and TRBJ1-6; D remains ambiguous. V shed 1 base and J shed 14 bases, with 18 bases lying between them. Looked up from germline, CDR1 is MGHRA and CDR2 is YSYEKL. The CDR3 has 15 residues. The CDR3 here is CASSQGWAGSYTLHF. CDR3 nucleotides: TGCGCCAGCAGCCAAGGCTGGGCAGGTTCCTACACCCTCCACTTT.

The chain carries TRBV7-2 and TRBJ2-3, with 11 bases matching TRBD2. CDR3 length: 16 residues. J gave up 4 bases and V 1 base, and 4 bases lay outside the gene matches. Germline V gene sequence: CDR1 SGHTA, CDR2 FQGNSA. The CDR3 spells CASSLGLAGGADTQYF. In DNA form, the CDR3 reads TGTGCCAGCAGCTTAGGGCTAGCGGGGGGTGCAGATACGCAGTATTTT. Full variable domain (outside the CDR3, taken from reference TRBV7-2 and TRBJ2-3): GAGVSQSPSNKVTEKGKDVELRCDPISGHTALYWYRQSLGQGLEFLIYFQGNSAPDKSGLPSDRFSAERTGGSVSTLTIQRTQQEDSAVYLCASSLGLAGGADTQYFGPGTRLTVL.